One sample yielded the 14 T cell receptor beta chains listed below, sequenced in a study of T cells after yellow fever vaccination. TCRdb redid the calling of the 5' RACE reads with MiXCR, one entry per CDR3 protein. The sample shows some 350,000 distinct CDR3 sequences, approximately 4.2% of them seen only once. The sample was PBMCs, taken 5 days after the yellow fever booster vaccination. These receptors all stem from a man younger than 30 who received the YFV17D yellow fever vaccine.

A few counts support this clonotype. The gene calls are TRBV21-1 and TRBJ1-5; the listed D gene, TRBD1, was not tested against the DNA. TRBV21-1 is designated a pseudogene. This CDR3 is 12 amino acids long. The CDR3: CASKSGGEPQHF. The CDR3 nucleotides are TGTGCCAGCAAATCAGGGGGCGAGCCCCAGCATTTT.

This clonotype was counted at least ten times. The germline gene is not matched at one end of the junction; a read error may be the cause. The CDR3 DNA reads TGCGCCAGCAGGTTGGGAGGCCAAGAGACCCAGTACTTC. This codes for CASRLGGQETQYF. The chain is built from TRBV5-1 and TRBJ2-5; tentatively, D is TRBD2 (6 bases). Germline lookup yields CDR1 SGHRS and CDR2 YFSETQ. CDR3 length equals 13 residues.

This clonotype turned up a few times. The chain links TRBV5-1 to TRBJ2-3, with 7 bases fitting TRBD2. The V and J ends lost 7 bases and 1 base, in that order; junction bases with no gene match: 6. The CDR3 spans 14 residues. Germline V gene data show CDR1 as SGHRS and CDR2 as YFSETQ. The CDR3 loop is CASRRGEGTDTQYF. CDR3 bases: TGCGCCAGCCGACGGGGGGAAGGCACAGATACGCAGTATTTT.

This clonotype was found a few times. V is TRBV9 and J is TRBJ2-3; the match to TRBD1 covers 8 bases. The CDR3 has 16 residues. Trimming took 2 bases from V and 7 from J; bases not matched to a gene: 12. Per the germline V gene, CDR1 is SGDLS and CDR2 is YYNGEE. In nucleotides, the CDR3 is TGTGCCAGCAGCGTGGATCAGGGGGCCTCTGGGTATACGCAGTATTTT. Protein product: CASSVDQGASGYTQYF.

There are a few counts of this clonotype. The J gene is TRBJ2-1, the V gene TRBV6-2 or TRBV6-3, with D perhaps matching TRBD2 (6 bases). V was cut by 1 base and J by 3 bases, with 7 bases left in between. Germline assignment: CDR1 MNHEY and CDR2 SVGEGT. This CDR3 has 14 residues. CDR3: CASSYWGDYNEQFF. CDR3 coding DNA: TGTGCCAGCAGTTACTGGGGGGACTACAATGAGCAGTTCTTC.

At least ten counts were recorded for this clonotype. The rearrangement joins TRBV3-1 to TRBJ2-5; D is perhaps TRBD2 (5 bases). The CDR3 runs to 14 residues. Looked up from germline, CDR1 is LGHDT and CDR2 is YNNKEL (reference sequence). V lost 0 bases to trimming and J lost 5 bases, with 10 bases between them. The CDR3 sequence: CASSQEGRRETQYF. The CDR3 DNA follows: TGTGCCAGCAGCCAAGAGGGCAGGAGGGAGACCCAGTACTTC.

This clonotype has ten or more counts. The chain has TRBV7-2 and TRBJ2-5; 8 nucleotides match TRBD2. The CDR3 loop spans 16 amino acids. V lost 3 bases to trimming and J lost 1 base; unmatched junction nucleotides: 7. The germline V gene encodes CDR1 SGHTA and CDR2 FQGNSA. The CDR3 loop is CASSFVGGAVQETQYF. The CDR3 bases are TGTGCCAGCAGCTTTGTCGGGGGGGCTGTCCAAGAGACCCAGTACTTC.

For the CDR3, the DNA is TGTGCCAGCAGTGAGGGACACCGAACTAGCACAGATACGCAGTATTTT. Residues: CASSEGHRTSTDTQYF. The rearrangement joins TRBV25-1 to TRBJ2-3; a possible D gene is TRBD1 (6 bases). The CDR3 loop spans 16 amino acids. V was pared by 3 bases and J by 0 bases, with 13 bases between. Looked up from germline, CDR1 is MGHDK and CDR2 is SYGVNS. The variable domain in full, completed from reference TRBV25-1 and TRBJ2-3, reads EADIYQTPRYLVIGTGKKITLECSQTMGHDKMYWYQQDPGMELHLIHYSYGVNSTEKGDLSSESTVSRIRTEHFPLTLESARPSHTSQYLCASSEGHRTSTDTQYFGPGTRLTVL.

This clonotype was observed a few times. The chain recombines TRBV4-3 with TRBJ2-3; the D is unclear. The CDR3 is 15 residues long. CDR1 is LGHNA, CDR2 YSLEER, per germline. Trimming cost V 3 bases and J 2 bases, with 12 bases left between them. CDR3 sequence (DNA): TGCGCCAGCAGCCAGACCTTCCTTACCACAGATACGCAGTATTTT. It codes for CASSQTFLTTDTQYF.

This clonotype came up a few times. The rearrangement uses TRBV4-1 and TRBJ1-2, with D unresolved. This CDR3 region has 14 residues. The V gene's germline CDR1 is MGHRA and CDR2 YSYEKL. The V gene lost 0 bases and the J gene lost 8 bases, with 13 bases spanning the gap. DNA for the CDR3: TGCGCCAGCAGCCAAGATCAGGACCCTCTGGGCTACACCTTC. Amino acids: CASSQDQDPLGYTF.

This clonotype occurred many times. The chain carries TRBV7-2 and TRBJ1-3; D is uncertain. This CDR3 comprises 13 residues. Per germline, CDR1 SGHTA and CDR2 FQGNSA. Trimming removed 6 bases at V and 7 bases at J, with 13 bases between. CDR3 nucleotide sequence: TGTGCCAGCAGACGGGAGACGGGGAACACCATATATTTT. This encodes CASRRETGNTIYF. The variable domain in full, with the rest retrieved from reference TRBV7-2 and TRBJ1-3, is GAGVSQSPSNKVTEKGKDVELRCDPISGHTALYWYRQSLGQGLEFLIYFQGNSAPDKSGLPSDRFSAERTGGSVSTLTIQRTQQEDSAVYLCASRRETGNTIYFGEGSWLTVV.

This clonotype showed up many times. The chain joins TRBV7-8 to TRBJ1-5; 7 nucleotides line up with TRBD1. Losses at the gene ends were 3 bases for V and 0 bases for J; bases not matched to a gene: 8. The CDR3 length is 17 residues. Germline V gene data show CDR1 as SGHVS and CDR2 as FQNEAQ. CDR3 protein: CASSFSTGKYSNQPQHF. The CDR3 nucleotides read TGTGCCAGCAGCTTTTCGACAGGGAAGTATAGCAATCAGCCCCAGCATTTT.

This clonotype was seen at least ten times. V is TRBV11-2 and J is TRBJ2-3; 8 positions match TRBD2. The CDR3 covers 15 residues. After removal of 2 bases from V and 4 bases from J, the junction contained 5 bases not matched to a gene. CDR1 SGHAT and CDR2 FQNNGV come from the germline V gene. Here the CDR3 reads CASSLFRTSPDTQYF. Here the CDR3 DNA reads TGTGCCAGCAGCTTATTCAGGACTAGCCCAGATACGCAGTATTTT.

This clonotype was picked up a small number of times. The chain carries TRBV29-1 and TRBJ1-4; 8 nucleotides align to TRBD1. Unmatched junction bases numbered 2, after V lost 5 bases and J lost 6 bases. Germline values: CDR1 SQVTM, CDR2 ANQGSEA. The CDR3 contains 12 residues. CDR3 sequence reads: CSVLGQDEKLFF. The CDR3 DNA reads as TGCAGCGTTTTGGGACAGGATGAAAAACTGTTTTTT. The whole variable domain, filled in from reference TRBV29-1 and TRBJ1-4, reads SAVISQKPSRDICQRGTSLTIQCQVDSQVTMMFWYRQQPGQSLTLIATANQGSEATYESGFVIDKFPISRPNLTFSTLTVSNMSPEDSSIYLCSVLGQDEKLFFGSGTQLSVL.